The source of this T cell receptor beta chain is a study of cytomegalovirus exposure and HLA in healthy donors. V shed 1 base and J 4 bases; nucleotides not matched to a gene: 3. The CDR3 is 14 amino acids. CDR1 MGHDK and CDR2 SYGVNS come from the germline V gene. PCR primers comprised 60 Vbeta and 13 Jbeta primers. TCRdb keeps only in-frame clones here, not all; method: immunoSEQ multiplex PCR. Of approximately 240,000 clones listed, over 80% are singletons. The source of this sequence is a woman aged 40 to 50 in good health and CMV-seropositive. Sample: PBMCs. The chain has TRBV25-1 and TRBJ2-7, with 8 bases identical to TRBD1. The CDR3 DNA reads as TGTGCCAGCAGTGAATTTCAGGGGGCGTACGAGCAGTACTTC. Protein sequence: CASSEFQGAYEQYF.